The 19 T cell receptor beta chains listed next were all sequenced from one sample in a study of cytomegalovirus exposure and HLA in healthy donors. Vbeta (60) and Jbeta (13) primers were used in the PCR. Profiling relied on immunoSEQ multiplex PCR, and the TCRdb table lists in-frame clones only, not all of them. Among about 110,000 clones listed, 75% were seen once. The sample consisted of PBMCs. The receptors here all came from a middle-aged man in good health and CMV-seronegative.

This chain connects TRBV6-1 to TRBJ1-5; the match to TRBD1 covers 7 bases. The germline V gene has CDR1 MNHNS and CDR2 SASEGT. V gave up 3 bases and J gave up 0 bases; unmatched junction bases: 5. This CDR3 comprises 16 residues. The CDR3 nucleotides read TGTGCCAGCAGTGATGCCCACAGGGGTAGCAATCAGCCCCAGCATTTT. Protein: CASSDAHRGSNQPQHF.

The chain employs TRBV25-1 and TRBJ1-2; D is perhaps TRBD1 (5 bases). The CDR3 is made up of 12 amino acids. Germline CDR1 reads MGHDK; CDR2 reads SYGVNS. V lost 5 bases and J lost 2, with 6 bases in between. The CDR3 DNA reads TGTGCCAGCAGTCCAGGGAACTATGGCTACACCTTC. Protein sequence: CASSPGNYGYTF.

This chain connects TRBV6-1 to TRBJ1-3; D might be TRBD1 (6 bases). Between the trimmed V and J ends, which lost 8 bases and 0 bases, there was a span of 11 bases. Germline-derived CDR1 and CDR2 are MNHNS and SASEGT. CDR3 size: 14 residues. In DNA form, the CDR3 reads TGTGCCAGCCTGGGACATCTCTCTGGAAACACCATATATTTT. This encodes CASLGHLSGNTIYF.

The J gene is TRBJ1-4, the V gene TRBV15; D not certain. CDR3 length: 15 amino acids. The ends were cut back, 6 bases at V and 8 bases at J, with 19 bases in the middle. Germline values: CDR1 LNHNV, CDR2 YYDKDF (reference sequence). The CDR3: CATSPSRQGNEKLFF. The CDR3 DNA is TGTGCCACCAGTCCCTCGCGACAAGGAAACGAAAAACTGTTTTTT.

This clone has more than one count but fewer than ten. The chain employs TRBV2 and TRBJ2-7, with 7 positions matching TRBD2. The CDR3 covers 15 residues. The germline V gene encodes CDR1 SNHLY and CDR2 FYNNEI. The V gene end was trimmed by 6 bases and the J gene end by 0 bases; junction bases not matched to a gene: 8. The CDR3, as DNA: TGTGCCAGCAGGGGACTTTGGGGGGGCTCCTACGAGCAGTACTTC. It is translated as CASRGLWGGSYEQYF.

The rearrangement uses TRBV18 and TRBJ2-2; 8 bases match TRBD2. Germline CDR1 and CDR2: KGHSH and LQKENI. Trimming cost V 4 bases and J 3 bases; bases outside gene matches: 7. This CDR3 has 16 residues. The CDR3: CASSQTGTSHTGELFF. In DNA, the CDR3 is TGTGCCAGCTCACAGACCGGGACTAGTCACACCGGGGAGCTGTTTTTT.

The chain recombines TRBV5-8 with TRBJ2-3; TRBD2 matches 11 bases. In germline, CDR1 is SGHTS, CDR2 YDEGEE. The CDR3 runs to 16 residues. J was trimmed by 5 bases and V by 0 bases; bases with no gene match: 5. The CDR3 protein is CASSLAGLAGGDTQYF. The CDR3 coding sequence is TGTGCCAGCAGCTTGGCCGGGCTAGCGGGGGGAGATACGCAGTATTTT.

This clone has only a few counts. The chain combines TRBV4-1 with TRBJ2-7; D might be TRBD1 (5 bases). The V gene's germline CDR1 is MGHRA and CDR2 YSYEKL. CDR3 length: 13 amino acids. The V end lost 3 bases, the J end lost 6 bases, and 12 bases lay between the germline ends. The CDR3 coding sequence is TGCGCCAGCAGCCAGGGTACAGGTCGCGAGCAGTACTTC. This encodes CASSQGTGREQYF.

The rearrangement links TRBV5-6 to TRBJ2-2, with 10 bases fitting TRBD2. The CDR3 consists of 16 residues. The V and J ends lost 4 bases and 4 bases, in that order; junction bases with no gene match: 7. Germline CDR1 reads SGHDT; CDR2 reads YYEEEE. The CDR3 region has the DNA TGTGCCAGCAGCCCCAGGACTAGCGGTCCCACCGGGGAGCTGTTTTTT. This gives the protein CASSPRTSGPTGELFF.

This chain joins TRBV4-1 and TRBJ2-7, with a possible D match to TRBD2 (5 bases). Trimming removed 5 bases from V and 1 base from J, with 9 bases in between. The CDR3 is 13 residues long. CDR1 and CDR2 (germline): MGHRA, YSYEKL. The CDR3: CASSDPGSYEQYF. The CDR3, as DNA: TGCGCCAGCAGCGATCCGGGGTCCTACGAGCAGTACTTC.

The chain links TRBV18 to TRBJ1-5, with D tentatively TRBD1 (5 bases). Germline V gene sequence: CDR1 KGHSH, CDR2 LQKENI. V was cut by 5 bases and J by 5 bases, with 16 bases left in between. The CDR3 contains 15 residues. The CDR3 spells CASSWSGALDQPQHF. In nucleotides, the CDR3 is TGTGCCAGCTCATGGAGCGGGGCCCTCGATCAGCCCCAGCATTTT.

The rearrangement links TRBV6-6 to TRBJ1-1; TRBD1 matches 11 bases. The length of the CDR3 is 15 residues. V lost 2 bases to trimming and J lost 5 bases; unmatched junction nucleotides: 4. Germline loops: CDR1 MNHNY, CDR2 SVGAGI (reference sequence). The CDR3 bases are TGTGCCAGCAGTTACCCGGACAGGGGGCAAACTGAAGCTTTCTTT. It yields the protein CASSYPDRGQTEAFF.

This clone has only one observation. In DNA form, the CDR3 reads TGTGCCAGCCGGGCGGGGACCATCTACGAGCAGTACTTC. This sequence encodes CASRAGTIYEQYF. The chain has TRBV2 and TRBJ2-7; D perhaps matches TRBD2 (6 bases). V lost 8 bases, J lost 3 bases, and 14 bases lay in between. The CDR3 totals 13 residues. Germline values: CDR1 SNHLY, CDR2 FYNNEI.

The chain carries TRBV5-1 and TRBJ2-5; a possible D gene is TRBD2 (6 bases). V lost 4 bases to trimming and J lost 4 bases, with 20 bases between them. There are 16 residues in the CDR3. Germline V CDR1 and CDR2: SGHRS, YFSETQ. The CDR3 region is CASSPEGGARLETQYF. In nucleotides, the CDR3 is TGCGCCAGCAGCCCGGAGGGTGGGGCCAGACTAGAGACCCAGTACTTC.

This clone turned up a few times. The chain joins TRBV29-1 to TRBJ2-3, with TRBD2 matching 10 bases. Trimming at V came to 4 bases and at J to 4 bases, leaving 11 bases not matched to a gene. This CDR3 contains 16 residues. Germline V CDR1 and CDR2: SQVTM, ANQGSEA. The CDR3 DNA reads TGCAGCGTTGTCTCCCCGGGGCTAGCGGGGGCAGATACGCAGTATTTT. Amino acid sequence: CSVVSPGLAGADTQYF.

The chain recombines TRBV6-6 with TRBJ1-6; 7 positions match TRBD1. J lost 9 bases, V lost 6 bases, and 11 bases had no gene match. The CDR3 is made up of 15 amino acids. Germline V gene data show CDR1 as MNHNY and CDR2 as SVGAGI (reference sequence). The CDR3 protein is CASSQPQGVVSPLHF. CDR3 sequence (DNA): TGTGCCAGCAGCCAACCTCAGGGGGTCGTTTCACCCCTCCACTTT.

The chain's CDR3 is CASSFRPGQAERNTEAFF. CDR3 DNA: TGCGCCAGCAGCTTCAGGCCGGGACAGGCCGAACGGAACACTGAAGCTTTCTTT. The chain carries TRBV5-1 and TRBJ1-1, with 8 positions matching TRBD1. V was clipped by 2 bases and J by 1 base; unmatched bases: 13. The CDR3 has 18 residues. Germline V gives CDR1 SGHRS, CDR2 YFSETQ.

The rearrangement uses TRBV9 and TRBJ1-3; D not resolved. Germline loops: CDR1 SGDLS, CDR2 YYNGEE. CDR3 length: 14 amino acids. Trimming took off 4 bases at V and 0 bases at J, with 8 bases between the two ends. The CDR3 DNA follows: TGTGCCAGCAGCCCCGGGTCCTCTGGAAACACCATATATTTT. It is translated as CASSPGSSGNTIYF.

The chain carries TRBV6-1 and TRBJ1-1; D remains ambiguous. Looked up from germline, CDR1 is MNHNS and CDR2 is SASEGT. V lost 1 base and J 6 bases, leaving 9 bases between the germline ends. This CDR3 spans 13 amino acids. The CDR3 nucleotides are TGTGCCAGCAGTGAAGGTTCAGTCGCTGAAGCTTTCTTT. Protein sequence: CASSEGSVAEAFF.